The entry below gives a single TCR beta chain sequence along with its context. From PBMCs, CD4+ and CD8+ T cells were sorted. The data are from a study of CD8+ T cells in alopecia areata. It was cDNA, reverse transcribed from extracted RNA, that served as the sequencing template. The repertoire was sequenced with immunoSEQ multiplex PCR; TCRdb's copy has only in-frame clones and lacks some. The sample contains 200,000 to 250,000 clones, 57% of which appear only once. The V end lost 2 bases, the J end lost 0 bases, and 7 bases lay between the germline ends. This CDR3 has 15 residues. The V gene's germline CDR1 is MNHNS and CDR2 SASEGT.

The chain employs TRBV6-1 and TRBJ1-4; possibly TRBD1 for D (5 bases). The sequence derives from a human donor with alopecia areata. The source material was CD4+ T cells sorted from blood, sampled at week 0. The CDR3 loop reads CASSERGATNEKLFF. Written as DNA, the CDR3 is TGTGCCAGCAGTGAAAGGGGCGCAACTAATGAAAAACTGTTTTTT.